Shown below are 6 T cell receptor beta chains from a single sample sequenced in a study of T cell changes during pregnancy in multiple sclerosis (dated by TCRdb to the late 2010s). The method behind the library was the immunoSEQ multiplex PCR assay. Not all clones reach the TCRdb copy of this immuneACCESS table, which keeps in-frame sequences only. Checked studies attribute under half of the gap to unresolved V genes and leave the rest unexplained. This sample gives some 90,000 clones in total; 80% to 95% of them show up just once. The ten biggest clones cover 1.5% of the sample. The sample in question was peripheral blood, obtained in the first trimester of pregnancy. The receptor source for this set is a female donor with multiple sclerosis, enrolled in a pregnancy study.

V usage is TRBV5-1 and J usage is TRBJ2-7; TRBD1 aligns across 8 bases. This CDR3 comprises 15 residues. J lost 5 bases, V lost 6 bases, and 13 bases had no gene match. From germline, CDR1 is SGHRS and CDR2 YFSETQ. CDR3 in amino acids: CASTEPGTGGDEQYF. CDR3 sequence (DNA): TGCGCCAGCACAGAACCCGGGACAGGCGGGGACGAGCAGTACTTC.

The V gene is TRBV19, the J gene TRBJ1-5; the D is unclear. The V gene lost 3 bases and the J gene lost 4 bases, with 16 bases spanning the gap. The CDR3 contains 16 residues. Germline V gives CDR1 LNHDA, CDR2 SQIVND (reference sequence). CDR3 loop: CASSITPRPLNQPQHF. The CDR3 nucleotides read TGTGCCAGTAGTATTACCCCGAGGCCCCTTAATCAGCCCCAGCATTTT.

The rearrangement uses TRBV5-1 and TRBJ1-2, with a weak D call TRBD1 (5 bases). The V end was cut by 4 bases, the J end by 8 bases, with 21 bases between. Germline loops: CDR1 SGHRS, CDR2 YFSETQ. This CDR3 spans 15 amino acids. CDR3 nucleotide sequence: TGCGCCAGCAGCGCCGGTGGGGGGAGGTCTCGCGGCTACACCTTC. Its protein product is CASSAGGGRSRGYTF. The full variable domain, in which reference TRBV5-1 and TRBJ1-2 provide the parts outside the CDR3, is KAGVTQTPRYLIKTRGQQVTLSCSPISGHRSVSWYQQTPGQGLQFLFEYFSETQRNKGNFPGRFSGRQFSNSRSEMNVSTLELGDSALYLCASSAGGGRSRGYTFGSGTRLTVV.

In this sample, this clone turned up a few times. The chain recombines TRBV29-1 with TRBJ1-1; D is unclear. The germline V and J ends were trimmed by 4 bases and 0 bases, with 3 bases remaining between them. Germline CDR1 and CDR2: SQVTM and ANQGSEA. This CDR3 is 11 amino acids long. The CDR3 here is CSVGVNTEAFF. The CDR3, as DNA: TGCAGCGTTGGAGTGAACACTGAAGCTTTCTTT.

This chain links TRBV11-1 with TRBJ2-3, with 7 nucleotides matching TRBD2. The CDR3 is made up of 16 amino acids. V lost 5 bases to trimming and J lost 4 bases; unmatched junction nucleotides: 12. Germline CDR1 reads SGHAT; CDR2 reads FQDESV (reference sequence). The CDR3 DNA follows: TGTGCCAGCAGCCCCCAGTTGGGAGGGAGGGCAGATACGCAGTATTTT. Protein: CASSPQLGGRADTQYF. Complete variable domain (other parts from reference TRBV11-1 and TRBJ2-3): EAEVAQSPRYKITEKSQAVAFWCDPISGHATLYWYRQILGQGPELLVQFQDESVVDDSQLPKDRFSAERLKGVDSTLKIQPAELGDSAMYLCASSPQLGGRADTQYFGPGTRLTVL.

V and J are TRBV5-1 and TRBJ2-1, with TRBD1 identical over 9 bases. The germline V gene encodes CDR1 SGHRS and CDR2 YFSETQ. CDR3 length: 14 amino acids. The V segment lost 3 bases and the J segment 7 bases; nucleotides outside the gene matches: 5. CDR3 protein: CASSSGQGLNEQFF. CDR3 DNA: TGCGCCAGCAGCTCGGGACAGGGCCTAAATGAGCAGTTCTTC.